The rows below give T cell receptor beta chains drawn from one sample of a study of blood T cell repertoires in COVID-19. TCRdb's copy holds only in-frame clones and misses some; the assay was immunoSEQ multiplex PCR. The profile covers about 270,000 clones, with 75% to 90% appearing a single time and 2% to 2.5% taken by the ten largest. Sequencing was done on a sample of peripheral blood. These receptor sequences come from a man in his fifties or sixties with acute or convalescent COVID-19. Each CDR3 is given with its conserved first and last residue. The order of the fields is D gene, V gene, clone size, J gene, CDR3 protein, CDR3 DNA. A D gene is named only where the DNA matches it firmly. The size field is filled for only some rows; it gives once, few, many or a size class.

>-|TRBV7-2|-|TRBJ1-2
CASSLGGGDYGYTF
TGTGCCAGCAGCTTAGGGGGGGGAGACTATGGCTACACCTTC
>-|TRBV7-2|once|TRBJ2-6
CASSLRRSGANVLTF
TGTGCCAGCAGCTTAAGGAGGTCTGGGGCCAACGTCCTGACTTTC
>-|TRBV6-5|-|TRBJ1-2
CASRVDEGPEDGYTF
TGTGCCAGCAGGGTGGATGAGGGCCCGGAGGATGGCTACACCTTC
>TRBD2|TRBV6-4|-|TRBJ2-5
CASNHPAGGFIQETQYF
TGTGCCAGCAATCACCCAGCGGGGGGGTTTATCCAAGAGACCCAGTACTTC
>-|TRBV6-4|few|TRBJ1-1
CASSAGGAGTEAFF
TGTGCCAGCAGTGCGGGGGGCGCGGGGACTGAAGCTTTCTTT
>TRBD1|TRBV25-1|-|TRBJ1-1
CASSVGTANTEAFF
TGTGCCAGCAGTGTAGGGACAGCGAACACTGAAGCTTTCTTT
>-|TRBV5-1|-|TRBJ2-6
CASSSGSGANVLTF
TGCGCCAGCAGCTCGGGGAGTGGGGCCAACGTCCTGACTTTC
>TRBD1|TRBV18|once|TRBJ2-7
CASSPDRGEYEQYF
TGTGCCAGCTCACCGGACAGGGGGGAGTACGAGCAGTACTTC
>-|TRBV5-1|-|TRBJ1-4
CASSPGEANEKLFF
TGCGCCAGCAGCCCGGGGGAGGCTAATGAAAAACTGTTTTTT
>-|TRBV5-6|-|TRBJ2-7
CASRRTGSYEQYF
TGTGCCAGCAGGCGGACGGGGTCCTACGAGCAGTACTTC
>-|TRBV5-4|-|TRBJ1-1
CASSPQYMNTEAFF
TGTGCCAGCAGCCCTCAGTATATGAACACTGAAGCTTTCTTT
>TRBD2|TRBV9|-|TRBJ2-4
CASSVGGLALNIQYF
TGTGCCAGCAGCGTAGGGGGACTAGCATTAAACATTCAGTACTTC
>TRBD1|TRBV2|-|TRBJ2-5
CASSEALQGARETQYF
TGTGCCAGCAGTGAAGCGCTTCAGGGGGCGCGGGAGACCCAGTACTTC
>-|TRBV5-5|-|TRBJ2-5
CASSRRGVSETQYF
TGTGCCAGCAGCCGCCGGGGAGTCTCGGAGACCCAGTACTTC
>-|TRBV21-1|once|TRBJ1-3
CASSKGGVWQSQDSSSGNTIYF
TGTGCCAGCAGCAAAGGGGGGGTATGGCAGTCTCAGGATTCTTCCTCTGGAAACACCATATATTTT
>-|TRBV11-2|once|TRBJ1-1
CASGPRDTEAFF
TGTGCCAGCGGCCCACGGGACACTGAAGCTTTCTTT
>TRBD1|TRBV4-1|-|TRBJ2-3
CASSQEPLQGQSSTDTQYF
TGCGCCAGCAGCCAAGAACCCCTCCAGGGACAGTCGAGCACAGATACGCAGTATTTT